This T cell receptor beta chain is from a study of cytotoxic CD8 clonotypes in ibrutinib-treated CLL. The V gene lost 3 bases and the J gene lost 0 bases, with 14 bases spanning the gap. The CDR3 spans 16 residues. Germline V lookup: CDR1 SGHAT, CDR2 FQNNGV. Clones were sequenced by immunoSEQ multiplex PCR, and TCRdb holds only the in-frame ones, with some missing. The sample lists 65,000 to 85,000 clones, 90% occurring once. In the case of this clone: What it recognizes is unknown.

Overall study findings and caveats: While tracking circulating CD8+ T-cell counts, baseline clonality exceeded that of age-matched healthy donors. A rise in clonality was seen at ibrutinib response, and a fall back toward baseline was seen at progression.

The specimen comprised PBMCs, sampled after 12 months of ibrutinib treatment. The V call is TRBV11-2, the J call TRBJ2-5, with D possibly being TRBD1 or TRBD2 (5 bases each). The receptor comes from a human donor with chronic lymphocytic leukemia. This CDR3 is CASSFGGRSDQETQYF. In DNA form, the CDR3 reads TGTGCCAGCAGCTTTGGGGGTCGCAGCGACCAAGAGACCCAGTACTTC.